The 5 T cell receptor beta chains below all came from one sample that was sequenced in a study of CD8 T cells in ankylosing spondylitis. Whole-study findings and limits: What appeared characteristic of ankylosing spondylitis blood was a TCR beta motif of several highly homologous variants.

Their recognized antigens are unknown. MiXCR, run by TCRdb on the 5' RACE reads, gives a single entry per CDR3 protein. Of about 510,000 distinct CDR3 sequences listed, over 4% are singletons. Specimen: blood, either unsorted or a sorted T cell fraction (not recorded which). These receptors were collected from a male donor with ankylosing spondylitis.

This clonotype was found many times. This sequence joins TRBV10-3 and TRBJ1-3; no clear D. V shed 3 bases and J shed 9 bases, with 12 bases lying between them. This CDR3 comprises 13 residues. The V gene's germline CDR1 is ENHRY and CDR2 SYGVKD. The CDR3 DNA sequence: TGTGCCATCAGTGATCGGGCCGATAGCACCATATATTTT. It codes for CAISDRADSTIYF.

The sample holds many counts of this clonotype. The J gene is TRBJ1-4, the V gene TRBV12-3 or TRBV12-4; D remains ambiguous. V was trimmed by 6 bases and J by 5 bases, leaving 13 bases between them. The CDR3 is 14 amino acids. CDR3 protein: CASRESAGNEKLFF. DNA of the CDR3: TGTGCCAGCAGAGAGTCCGCGGGGAATGAAAAACTGTTTTTT.

The chain is built from TRBV11-1 and TRBJ2-4; TRBD1 matches at 8 bases. Germline trimming cut 1 base from V and 0 bases from J; bases unmatched to any gene: 11. CDR3 length equals 19 residues. Germline V gives CDR1 SGHAT, CDR2 FQDESV (reference sequence). CDR3 sequence (DNA): TGTGCCAGCAGCTTAGGGGGGACAGGCCGCACTCTAGCCAAAAACATTCAGTACTTC. It specifies CASSLGGTGRTLAKNIQYF. Together with reference TRBV11-1 and TRBJ2-4, the CDR3 gives the full variable domain: EAEVAQSPRYKITEKSQAVAFWCDPISGHATLYWYRQILGQGPELLVQFQDESVVDDSQLPKDRFSAERLKGVDSTLKIQPAELGDSAMYLCASSLGGTGRTLAKNIQYFGAGTRLSVL.

This clonotype was recorded many times. This chain joins TRBV25-1 and TRBJ1-6, with D uncertain. The CDR3 runs to 15 residues. Germline CDR1 is MGHDK and CDR2 is SYGVNS. Trimming removed 1 base at V and 4 bases at J, with 8 bases between. The CDR3 nucleotides are TGTGCCAGCAGTGAATTGGTTGCGTATAATTCACCCCTCCACTTT. Translation gives CASSELVAYNSPLHF. Full variable domain (outside the CDR3, taken from reference TRBV25-1 and TRBJ1-6): EADIYQTPRYLVIGTGKKITLECSQTMGHDKMYWYQQDPGMELHLIHYSYGVNSTEKGDLSSESTVSRIRTEHFPLTLESARPSHTSQYLCASSELVAYNSPLHFGNGTRLTVT.

The sample holds many counts of this clonotype. The chain combines TRBV5-1 with TRBJ2-2, with 14 bases aligning to TRBD2. The V gene end was trimmed by 2 bases and the J gene end by 5 bases; junction bases not matched to a gene: 5. Germline lookup yields CDR1 SGHRS and CDR2 YFSETQ. The CDR3 runs 17 residues. The CDR3 coding sequence is TGCGCCAGCAGCTTACGACTAGCGGGAGGGCCAACCGGGGAGCTGTTTTTT. Protein sequence: CASSLRLAGGPTGELFF. The whole variable domain, filled in from reference TRBV5-1 and TRBJ2-2, reads KAGVTQTPRYLIKTRGQQVTLSCSPISGHRSVSWYQQTPGQGLQFLFEYFSETQRNKGNFPGRFSGRQFSNSRSEMNVSTLELGDSALYLCASSLRLAGGPTGELFFGEGSRLTVL.